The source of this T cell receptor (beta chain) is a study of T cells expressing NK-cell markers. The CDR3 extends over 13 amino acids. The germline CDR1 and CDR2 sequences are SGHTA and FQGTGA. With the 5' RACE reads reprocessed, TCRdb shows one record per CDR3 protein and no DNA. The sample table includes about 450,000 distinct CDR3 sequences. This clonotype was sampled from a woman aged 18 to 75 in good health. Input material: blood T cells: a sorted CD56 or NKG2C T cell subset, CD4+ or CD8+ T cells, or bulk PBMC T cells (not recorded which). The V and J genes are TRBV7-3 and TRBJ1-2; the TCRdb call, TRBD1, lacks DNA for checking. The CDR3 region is CASSSGQGNGYTF. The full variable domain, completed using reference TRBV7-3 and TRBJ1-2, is GAGVSQTPSNKVTEKGKYVELRCDPISGHTALYWYRQSLGQGPEFLIYFQGTGAADDSGLPNDRFFAVRPEGSVSTLKIQRTERGDSAVYLCASSSGQGNGYTFGSGTRLTVV.